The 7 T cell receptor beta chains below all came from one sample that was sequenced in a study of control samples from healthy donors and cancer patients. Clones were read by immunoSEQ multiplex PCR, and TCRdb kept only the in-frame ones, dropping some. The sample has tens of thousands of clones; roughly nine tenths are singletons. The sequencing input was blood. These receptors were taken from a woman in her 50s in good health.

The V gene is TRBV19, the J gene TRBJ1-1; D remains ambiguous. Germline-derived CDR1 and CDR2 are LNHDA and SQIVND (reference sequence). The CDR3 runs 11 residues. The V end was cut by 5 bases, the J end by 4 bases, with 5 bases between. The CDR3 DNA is TGTGCCAGTAGTGGGTCCACTGAAGCTTTCTTT. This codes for CASSGSTEAFF.

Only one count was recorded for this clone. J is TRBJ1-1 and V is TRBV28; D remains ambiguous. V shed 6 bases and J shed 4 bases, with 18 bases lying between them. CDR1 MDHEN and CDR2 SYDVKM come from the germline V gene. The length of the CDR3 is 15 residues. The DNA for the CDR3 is TGTGCCAGCAGCCCACCGTGGGGAGGAGGCACTGAAGCTTTCTTT. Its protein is CASSPPWGGGTEAFF.

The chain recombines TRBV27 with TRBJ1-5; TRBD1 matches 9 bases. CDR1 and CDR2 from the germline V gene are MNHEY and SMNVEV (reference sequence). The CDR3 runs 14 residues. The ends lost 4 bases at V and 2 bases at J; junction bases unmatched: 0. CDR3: CASSWTGGNQPQHF. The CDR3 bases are TGTGCCAGCAGTTGGACAGGGGGCAATCAGCCCCAGCATTTT.

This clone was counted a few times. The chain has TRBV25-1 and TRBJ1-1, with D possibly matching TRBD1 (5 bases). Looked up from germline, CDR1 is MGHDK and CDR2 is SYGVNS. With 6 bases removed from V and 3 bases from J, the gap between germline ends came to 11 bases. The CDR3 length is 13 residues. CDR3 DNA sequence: TGTGCCAGCAGCCGGGGCGGATACACTGAAGCTTTCTTT. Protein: CASSRGGYTEAFF.

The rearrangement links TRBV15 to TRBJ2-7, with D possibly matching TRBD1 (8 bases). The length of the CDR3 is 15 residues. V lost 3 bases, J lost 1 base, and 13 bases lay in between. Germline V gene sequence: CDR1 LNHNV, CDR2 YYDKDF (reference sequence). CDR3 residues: CATSRGGTGSYEQYF. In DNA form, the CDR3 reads TGTGCCACCAGCAGGGGGGGGACAGGATCCTACGAGCAGTACTTC. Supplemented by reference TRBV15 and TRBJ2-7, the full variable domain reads DAMVIQNPRYQVTQFGKPVTLSCSQTLNHNVMYWYQQKSSQAPKLLFHYYDKDFNNEADTPDNFQSRRPNTSFCFLDIRSPGLGDTAMYLCATSRGGTGSYEQYFGPGTRLTVT.

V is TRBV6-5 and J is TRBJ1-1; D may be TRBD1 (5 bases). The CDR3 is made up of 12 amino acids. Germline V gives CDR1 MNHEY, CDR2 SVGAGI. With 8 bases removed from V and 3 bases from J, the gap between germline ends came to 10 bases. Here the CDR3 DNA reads TGTGCCAGCGAATCAGGGCACACTGAAGCTTTCTTT. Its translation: CASESGHTEAFF.

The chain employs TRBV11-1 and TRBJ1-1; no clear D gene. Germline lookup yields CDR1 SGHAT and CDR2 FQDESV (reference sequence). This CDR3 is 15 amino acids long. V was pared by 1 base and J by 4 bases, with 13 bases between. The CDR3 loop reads CASSLVLGGGTEAFF. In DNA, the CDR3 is TGTGCCAGCAGCTTAGTACTGGGTGGAGGCACTGAAGCTTTCTTT.